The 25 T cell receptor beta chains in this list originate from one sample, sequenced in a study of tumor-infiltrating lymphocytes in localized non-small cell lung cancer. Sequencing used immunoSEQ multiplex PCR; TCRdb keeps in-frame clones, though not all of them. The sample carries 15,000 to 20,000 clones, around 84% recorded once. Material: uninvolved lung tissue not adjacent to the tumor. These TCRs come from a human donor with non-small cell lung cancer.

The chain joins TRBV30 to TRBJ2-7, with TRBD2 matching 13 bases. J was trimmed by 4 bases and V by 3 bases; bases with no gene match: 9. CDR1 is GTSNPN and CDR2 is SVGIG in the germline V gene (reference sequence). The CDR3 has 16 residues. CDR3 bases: TGTGCCTGGAGGGGCCGCGGGACTAGCGGGAAATACGAGCAGTACTTC. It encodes CAWRGRGTSGKYEQYF.

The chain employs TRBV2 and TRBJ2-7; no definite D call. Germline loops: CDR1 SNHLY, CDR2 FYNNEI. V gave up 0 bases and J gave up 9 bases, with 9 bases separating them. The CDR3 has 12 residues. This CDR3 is CASSEAMRMQYF. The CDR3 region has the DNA TGTGCCAGCAGTGAAGCCATGAGGATGCAGTACTTC.

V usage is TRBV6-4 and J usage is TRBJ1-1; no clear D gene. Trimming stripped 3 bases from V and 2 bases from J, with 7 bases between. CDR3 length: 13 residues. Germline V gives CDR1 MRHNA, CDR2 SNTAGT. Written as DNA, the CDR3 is TGTGCCAGCAGTGAAATCCCAAACACTGAAGCTTTCTTT. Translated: CASSEIPNTEAFF.

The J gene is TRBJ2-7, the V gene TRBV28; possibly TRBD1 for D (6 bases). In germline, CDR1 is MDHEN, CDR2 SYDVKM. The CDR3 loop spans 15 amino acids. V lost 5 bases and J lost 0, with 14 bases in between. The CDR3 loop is CASSPTGSNSYEQYF. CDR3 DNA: TGTGCCAGCAGTCCTACAGGGTCAAACTCCTACGAGCAGTACTTC.

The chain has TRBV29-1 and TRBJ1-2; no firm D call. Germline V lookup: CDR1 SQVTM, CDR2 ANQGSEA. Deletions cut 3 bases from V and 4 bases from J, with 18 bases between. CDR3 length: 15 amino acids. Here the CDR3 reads CSVEEWAQASYGYTF. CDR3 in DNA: TGCAGCGTTGAGGAATGGGCCCAAGCCTCCTATGGCTACACCTTC.

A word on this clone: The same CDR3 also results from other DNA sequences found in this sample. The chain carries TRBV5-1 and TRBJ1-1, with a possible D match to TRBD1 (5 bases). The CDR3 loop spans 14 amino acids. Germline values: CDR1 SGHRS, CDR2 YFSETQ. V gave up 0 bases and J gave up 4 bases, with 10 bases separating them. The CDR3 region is CASSLDAGGTEAFF. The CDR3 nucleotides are TGCGCCAGCAGCTTGGATGCCGGGGGCACTGAAGCTTTCTTT.

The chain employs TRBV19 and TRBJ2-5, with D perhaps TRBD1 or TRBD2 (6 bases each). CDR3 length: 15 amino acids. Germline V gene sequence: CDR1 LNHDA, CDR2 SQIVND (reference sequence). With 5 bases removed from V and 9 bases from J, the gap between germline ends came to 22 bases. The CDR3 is CASSRTGRIIGAQYF. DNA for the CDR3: TGTGCCAGTAGTCGCACAGGGAGGATAATAGGGGCCCAGTACTTC.

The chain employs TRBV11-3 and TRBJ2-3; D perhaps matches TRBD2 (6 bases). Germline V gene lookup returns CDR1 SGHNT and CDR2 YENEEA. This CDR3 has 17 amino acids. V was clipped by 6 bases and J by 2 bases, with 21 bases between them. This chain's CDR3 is CASSKAGSDPSTDTQYF. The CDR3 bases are TGTGCCAGCAGTAAAGCGGGCTCCGACCCTTCCACAGATACGCAGTATTTT. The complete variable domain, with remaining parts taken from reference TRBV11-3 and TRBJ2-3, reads EAGVVQSPRYKIIEKKQPVAFWCNPISGHNTLYWYLQNLGQGPELLIRYENEEAVDDSQLPKDRFSAERLKGVDSTLKIQPAELGDSAVYLCASSKAGSDPSTDTQYFGPGTRLTVL.

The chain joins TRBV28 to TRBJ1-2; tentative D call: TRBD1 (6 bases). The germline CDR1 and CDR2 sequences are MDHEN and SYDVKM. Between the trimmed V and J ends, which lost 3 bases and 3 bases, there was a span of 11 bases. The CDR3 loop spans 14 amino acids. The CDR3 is CASSLAGAYYGYTF. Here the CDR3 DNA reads TGTGCCAGCAGTTTGGCAGGGGCGTACTATGGCTACACCTTC.

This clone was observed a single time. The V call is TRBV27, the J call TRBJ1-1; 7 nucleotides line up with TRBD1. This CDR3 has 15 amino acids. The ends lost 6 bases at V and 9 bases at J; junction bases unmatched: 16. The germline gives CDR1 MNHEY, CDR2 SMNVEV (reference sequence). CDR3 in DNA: TGTGCCAGCAGGTCGCCCCAAGGGCAGGGGGGGAAAGCTTTCTTT. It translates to CASRSPQGQGGKAFF.

Here the CDR3 DNA reads TGTGCCAGCTCGAACACTGAAGCTTTCTTT. It yields the protein CASSNTEAFF. This rearrangement joins TRBV2 to TRBJ1-1, with no clear D. V lost 8 bases, J lost 1 base, and 2 bases lay in between. Germline CDR1 reads SNHLY; CDR2 reads FYNNEI. CDR3 length: 10 amino acids.

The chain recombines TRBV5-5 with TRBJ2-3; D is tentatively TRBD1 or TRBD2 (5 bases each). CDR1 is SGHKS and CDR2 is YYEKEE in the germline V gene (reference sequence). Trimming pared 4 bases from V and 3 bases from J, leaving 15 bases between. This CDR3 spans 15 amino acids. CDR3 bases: TGTGCCAGCAGCGAATTGTGGGGGTCGACAGATACGCAGTATTTT. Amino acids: CASSELWGSTDTQYF.

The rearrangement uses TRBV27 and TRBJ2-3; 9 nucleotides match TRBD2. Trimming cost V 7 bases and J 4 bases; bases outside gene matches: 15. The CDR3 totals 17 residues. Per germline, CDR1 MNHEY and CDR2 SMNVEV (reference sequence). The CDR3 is CASTPWLAGRRPDTQYF. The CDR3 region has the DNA TGTGCCAGCACCCCTTGGCTAGCGGGGAGACGGCCAGATACGCAGTATTTT.

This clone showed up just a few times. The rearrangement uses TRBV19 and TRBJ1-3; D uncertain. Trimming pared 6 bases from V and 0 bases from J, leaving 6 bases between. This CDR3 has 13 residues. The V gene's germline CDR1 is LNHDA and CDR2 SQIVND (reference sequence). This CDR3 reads CASRIYSGNTIYF. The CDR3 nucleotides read TGTGCCAGTAGGATCTACTCTGGAAACACCATATATTTT.

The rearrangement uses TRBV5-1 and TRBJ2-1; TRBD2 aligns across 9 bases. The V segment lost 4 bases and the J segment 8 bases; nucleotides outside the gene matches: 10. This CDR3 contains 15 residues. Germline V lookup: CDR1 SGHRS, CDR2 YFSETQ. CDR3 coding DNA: TGCGCCAGCAGCGGCCGGACTAGCGTCGAGGATGAGCAGTTCTTC. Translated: CASSGRTSVEDEQFF.

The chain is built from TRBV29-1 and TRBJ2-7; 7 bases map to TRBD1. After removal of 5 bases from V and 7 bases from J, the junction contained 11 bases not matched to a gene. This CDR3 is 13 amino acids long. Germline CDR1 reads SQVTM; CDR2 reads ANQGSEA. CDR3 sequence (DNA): TGCAGCGTTAGGGACAGACTCTTTGGGGAGCAGTACTTC. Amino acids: CSVRDRLFGEQYF.

Here the CDR3 DNA reads TGCGCCAGCAGACAGCCGGGACTAGCGGGAGCCGGGGAGCTGTTTTTT. Translating gives CASRQPGLAGAGELFF. The rearrangement links TRBV5-1 to TRBJ2-2, with 14 bases identical to TRBD2. The CDR3 length is 16 residues. In germline, CDR1 is SGHRS, CDR2 YFSETQ. V dropped 5 bases and J dropped 6; count of bases not matched to a gene: 6.

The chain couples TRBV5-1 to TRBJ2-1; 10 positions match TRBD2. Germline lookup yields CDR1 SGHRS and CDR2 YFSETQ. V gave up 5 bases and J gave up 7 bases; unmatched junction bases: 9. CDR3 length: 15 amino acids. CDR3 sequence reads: CASRNLAGEGNEQFF. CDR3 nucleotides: TGCGCCAGCAGGAACCTAGCGGGAGAGGGGAATGAGCAGTTCTTC.

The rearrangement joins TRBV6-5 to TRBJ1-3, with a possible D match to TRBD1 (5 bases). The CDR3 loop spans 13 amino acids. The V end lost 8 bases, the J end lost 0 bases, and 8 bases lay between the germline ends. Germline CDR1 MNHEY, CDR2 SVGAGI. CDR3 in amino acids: CASGTVSGNTIYF. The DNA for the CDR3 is TGTGCCAGCGGGACGGTCTCTGGAAACACCATATATTTT.

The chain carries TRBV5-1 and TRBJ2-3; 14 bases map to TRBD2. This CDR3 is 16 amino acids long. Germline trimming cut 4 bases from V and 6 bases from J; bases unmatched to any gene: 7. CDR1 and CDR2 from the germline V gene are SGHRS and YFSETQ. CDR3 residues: CASSQGLAGELDTQYF. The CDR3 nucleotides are TGCGCCAGCAGCCAGGGACTAGCGGGAGAATTGGATACGCAGTATTTT.

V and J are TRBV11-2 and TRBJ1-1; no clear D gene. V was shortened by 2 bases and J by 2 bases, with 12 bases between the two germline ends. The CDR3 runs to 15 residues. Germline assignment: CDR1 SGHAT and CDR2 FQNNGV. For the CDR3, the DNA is TGTGCCAGCAGCTTAAAAGGGCAAGCTAACACTGAAGCTTTCTTT. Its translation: CASSLKGQANTEAFF.

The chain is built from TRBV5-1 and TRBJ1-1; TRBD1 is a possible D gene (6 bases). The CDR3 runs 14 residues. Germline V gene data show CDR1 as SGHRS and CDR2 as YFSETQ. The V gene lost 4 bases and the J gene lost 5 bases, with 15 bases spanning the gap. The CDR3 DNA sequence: TGCGCCAGCAGCGGAACAGGGTTTGGAACTGAAGCTTTCTTT. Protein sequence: CASSGTGFGTEAFF. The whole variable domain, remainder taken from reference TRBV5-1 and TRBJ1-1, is KAGVTQTPRYLIKTRGQQVTLSCSPISGHRSVSWYQQTPGQGLQFLFEYFSETQRNKGNFPGRFSGRQFSNSRSEMNVSTLELGDSALYLCASSGTGFGTEAFFGQGTRLTVV.

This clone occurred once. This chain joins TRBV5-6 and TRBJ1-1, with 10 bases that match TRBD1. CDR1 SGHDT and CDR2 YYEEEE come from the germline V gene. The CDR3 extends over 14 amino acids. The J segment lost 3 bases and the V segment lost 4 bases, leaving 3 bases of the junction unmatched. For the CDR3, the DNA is TGTGCCAGCAGCCCGGACAGGGGGTACACTGAAGCTTTCTTT. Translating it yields CASSPDRGYTEAFF. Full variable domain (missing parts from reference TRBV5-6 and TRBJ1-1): DAGVTQSPTHLIKTRGQQVTLRCSPKSGHDTVSWYQQALGQGPQFIFQYYEEEERQRGNFPDRFSGHQFPNYSSELNVNALLLGDSALYLCASSPDRGYTEAFFGQGTRLTVV.

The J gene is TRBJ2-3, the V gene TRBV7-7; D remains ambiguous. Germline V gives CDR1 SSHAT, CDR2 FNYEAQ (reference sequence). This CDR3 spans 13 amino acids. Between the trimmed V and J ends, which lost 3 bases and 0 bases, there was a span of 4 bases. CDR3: CASSFASTDTQYF. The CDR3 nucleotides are TGTGCCAGCAGCTTCGCCAGCACAGATACGCAGTATTTT. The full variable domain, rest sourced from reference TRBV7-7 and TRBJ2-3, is GAGVSQSPRYKVTKRGQDVTLRCDPISSHATLYWYQQALGQGPEFLTYFNYEAQPDKSGLPSDRFSAERPEGSISTLTIQRTEQRDSAMYRCASSFASTDTQYFGPGTRLTVL.

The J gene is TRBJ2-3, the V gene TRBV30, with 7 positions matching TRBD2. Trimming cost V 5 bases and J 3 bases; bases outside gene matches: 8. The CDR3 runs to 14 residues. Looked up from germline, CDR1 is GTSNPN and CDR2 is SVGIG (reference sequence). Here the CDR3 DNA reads TGTGCCTGGGGCCCCGGGGAGGGGACAGATACGCAGTATTTT. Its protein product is CAWGPGEGTDTQYF.